This TCR beta chain is drawn from a study of T cells in Graves' hyperthyroidism and ophthalmopathy. The germline CDR1 and CDR2 sequences are LNHDA and SQIVND (reference sequence). This CDR3 contains 14 residues. The V end was cut by 6 bases, the J end by 4 bases, with 12 bases between. Amplified TCR beta CDR3 regions derived from RNA transcripts. In the first-round RT-PCR of the TCR CDR3, the HTBI primer set was used. TCRdb reprocessed the multiplex PCR reads with MiXCR, giving one entry per CDR3 protein. This table has about 49,000 distinct CDR3 sequences, approximately 50% appearing once. Exclusions: uncontrolled infection, other autoimmune disease, pregnancy, lactation. Diagnoses rested on clinical symptoms, serum thyroxine and TRAb, thyroid ultrasound and orbital computed tomography.

This TCR came from a man younger than 35 with Graves' hyperthyroidism. This chain joins TRBV19 and TRBJ2-2; D is possibly TRBD2 (5 bases). Sequencing was performed on peripheral blood or thyroid tissue (not recorded which). CDR3 bases: TGTGCCAGTAGCGCGGACTGGATCACCGGGGAGCTGTTTTTT. This sequence encodes CASSADWITGELFF.